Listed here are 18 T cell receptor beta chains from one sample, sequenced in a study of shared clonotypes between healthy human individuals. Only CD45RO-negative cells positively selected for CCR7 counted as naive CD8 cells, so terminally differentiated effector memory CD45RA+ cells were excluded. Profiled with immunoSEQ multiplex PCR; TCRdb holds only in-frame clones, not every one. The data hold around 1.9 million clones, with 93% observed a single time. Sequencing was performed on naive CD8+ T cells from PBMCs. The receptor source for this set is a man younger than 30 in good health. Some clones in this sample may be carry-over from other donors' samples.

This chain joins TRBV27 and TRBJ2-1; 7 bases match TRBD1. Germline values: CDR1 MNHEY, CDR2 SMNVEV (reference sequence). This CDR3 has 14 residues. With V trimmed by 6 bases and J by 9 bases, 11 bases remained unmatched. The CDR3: CASSATPSGGEQFF. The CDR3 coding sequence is TGTGCCAGCAGCGCAACCCCCTCAGGGGGTGAGCAGTTCTTC.

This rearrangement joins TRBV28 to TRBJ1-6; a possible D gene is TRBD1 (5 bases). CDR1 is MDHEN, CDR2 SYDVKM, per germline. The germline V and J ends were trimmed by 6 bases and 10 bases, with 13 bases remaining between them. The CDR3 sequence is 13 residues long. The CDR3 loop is CASRTTGDSPLHF. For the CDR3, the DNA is TGTGCCAGCAGAACTACAGGAGACTCACCCCTCCACTTT. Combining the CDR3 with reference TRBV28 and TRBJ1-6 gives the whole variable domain DVKVTQSSRYLVKRTGEKVFLECVQDMDHENMFWYRQDPGLGLRLIYFSYDVKMKEKGDIPEGYSVSREKKERFSLILESASTNQTSMYLCASRTTGDSPLHFGNGTRLTVT.

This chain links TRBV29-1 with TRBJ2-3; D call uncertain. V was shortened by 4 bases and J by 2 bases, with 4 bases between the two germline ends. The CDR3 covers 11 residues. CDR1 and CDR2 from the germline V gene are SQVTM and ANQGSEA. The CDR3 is CSVVVTDTQYF. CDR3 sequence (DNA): TGCAGCGTTGTCGTCACAGATACGCAGTATTTT.

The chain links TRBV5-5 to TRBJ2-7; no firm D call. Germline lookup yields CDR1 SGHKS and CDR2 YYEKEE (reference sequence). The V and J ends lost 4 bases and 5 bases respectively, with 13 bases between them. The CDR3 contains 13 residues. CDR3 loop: CASSRLGSHEQYF. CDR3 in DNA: TGTGCCAGCAGCCGCCTGGGGTCCCACGAGCAGTACTTC.

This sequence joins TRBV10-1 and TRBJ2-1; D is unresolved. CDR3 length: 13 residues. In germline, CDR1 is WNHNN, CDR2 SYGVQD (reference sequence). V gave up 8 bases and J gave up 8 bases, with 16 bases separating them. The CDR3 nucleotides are TGCGCCAGCCCTATGACTCCTGGTCATGAGCAGTTCTTC. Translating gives CASPMTPGHEQFF.

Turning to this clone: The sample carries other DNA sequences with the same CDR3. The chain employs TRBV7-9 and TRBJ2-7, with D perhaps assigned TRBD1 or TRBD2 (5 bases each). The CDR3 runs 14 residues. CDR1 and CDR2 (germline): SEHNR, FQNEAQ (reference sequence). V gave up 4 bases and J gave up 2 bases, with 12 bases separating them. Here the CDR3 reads CASSSRDRAYEQYF. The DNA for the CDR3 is TGTGCCAGCAGCTCCCGGGACCGCGCCTACGAGCAGTACTTC.

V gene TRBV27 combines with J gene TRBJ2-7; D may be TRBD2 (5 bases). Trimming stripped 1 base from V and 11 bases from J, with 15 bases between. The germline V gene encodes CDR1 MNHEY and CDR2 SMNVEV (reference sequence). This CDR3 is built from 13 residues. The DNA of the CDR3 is TGTGCCAGCAGTTTATTGAACGGGGTTGGGGAGTACTTC. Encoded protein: CASSLLNGVGEYF.

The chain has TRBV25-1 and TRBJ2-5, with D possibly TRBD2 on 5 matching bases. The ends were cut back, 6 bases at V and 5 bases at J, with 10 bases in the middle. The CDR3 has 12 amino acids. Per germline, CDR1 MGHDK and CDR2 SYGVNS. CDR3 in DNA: TGTGCCAGCAGCGAGGGATGGGAGACCCAGTACTTC. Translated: CASSEGWETQYF.

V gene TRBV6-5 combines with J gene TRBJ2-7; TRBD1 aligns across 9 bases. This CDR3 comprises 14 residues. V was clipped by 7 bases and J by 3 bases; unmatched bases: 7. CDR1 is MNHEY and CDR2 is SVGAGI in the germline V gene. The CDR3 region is CASTETGGLYEQYF. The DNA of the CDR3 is TGTGCCAGCACGGAAACAGGGGGCCTCTACGAGCAGTACTTC.

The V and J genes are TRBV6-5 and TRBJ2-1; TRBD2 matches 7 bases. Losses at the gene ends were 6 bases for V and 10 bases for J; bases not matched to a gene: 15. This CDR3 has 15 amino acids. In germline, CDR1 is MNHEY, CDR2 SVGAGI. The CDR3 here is CASSPPGLPVGEQFF. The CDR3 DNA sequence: TGTGCCAGCAGCCCCCCGGGACTACCAGTGGGGGAGCAGTTCTTC.

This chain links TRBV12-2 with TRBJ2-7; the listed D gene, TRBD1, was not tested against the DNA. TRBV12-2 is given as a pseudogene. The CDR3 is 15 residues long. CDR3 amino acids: CASRSSGTETYEQYF. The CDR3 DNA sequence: TGTGCAAGTCGCTCCTCAGGGACAGAGACCTACGAGCAGTACTTC.

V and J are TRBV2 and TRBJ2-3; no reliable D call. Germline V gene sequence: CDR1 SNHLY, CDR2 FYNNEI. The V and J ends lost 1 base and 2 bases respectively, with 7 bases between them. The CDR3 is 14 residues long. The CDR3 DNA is TGTGCCAGCAGTGAAGGGCAGTACACAGATACGCAGTATTTT. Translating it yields CASSEGQYTDTQYF.

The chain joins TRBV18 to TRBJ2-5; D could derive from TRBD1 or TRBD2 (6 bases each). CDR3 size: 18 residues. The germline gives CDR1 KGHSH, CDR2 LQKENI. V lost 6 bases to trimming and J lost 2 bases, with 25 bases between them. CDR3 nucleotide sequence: TGTGCCAGCTCGCCCGGTCTGGGGGGCGAATGGGAGCAAGAGACCCAGTACTTC. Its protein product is CASSPGLGGEWEQETQYF.

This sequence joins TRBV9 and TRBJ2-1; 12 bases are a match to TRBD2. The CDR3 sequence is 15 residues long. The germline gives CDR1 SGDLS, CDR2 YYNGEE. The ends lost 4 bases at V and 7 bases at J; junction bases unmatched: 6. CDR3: CASSTDGTSGNEQFF. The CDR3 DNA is TGTGCCAGCAGCACAGACGGGACTAGCGGGAATGAGCAGTTCTTC.

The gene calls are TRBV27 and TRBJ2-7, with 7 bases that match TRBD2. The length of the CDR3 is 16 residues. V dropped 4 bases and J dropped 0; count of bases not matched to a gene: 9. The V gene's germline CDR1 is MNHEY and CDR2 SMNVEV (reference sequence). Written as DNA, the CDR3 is TGTGCCAGCAGTTCCCAGGCTAGCGGAGGCTCCTACGAGCAGTACTTC. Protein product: CASSSQASGGSYEQYF.

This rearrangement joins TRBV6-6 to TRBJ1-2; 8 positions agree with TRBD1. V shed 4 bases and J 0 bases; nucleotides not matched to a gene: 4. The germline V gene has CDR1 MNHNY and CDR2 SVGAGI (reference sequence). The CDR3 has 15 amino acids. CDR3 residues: CASSWTGPANYGYTF. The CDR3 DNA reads TGTGCCAGCAGTTGGACAGGGCCGGCTAACTATGGCTACACCTTC.

For the CDR3, the DNA is TGTGCCAGCAGATCCAGACATCGGAACACTGAAGCTTTCTTT. Translation: CASRSRHRNTEAFF. The chain is built from TRBV28 and TRBJ1-1; D gene uncertain. The germline CDR1 and CDR2 sequences are MDHEN and SYDVKM. The germline V and J ends were trimmed by 6 bases and 1 base, with 12 bases remaining between them. The CDR3 length is 14 residues.

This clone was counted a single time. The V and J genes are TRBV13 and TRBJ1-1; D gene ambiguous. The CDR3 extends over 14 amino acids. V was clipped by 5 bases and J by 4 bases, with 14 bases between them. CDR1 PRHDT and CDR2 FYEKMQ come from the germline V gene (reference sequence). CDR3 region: CASSGVGSGTEAFF. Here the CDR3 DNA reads TGTGCCAGCAGCGGGGTGGGATCGGGCACTGAAGCTTTCTTT.